This is a list of T cell receptor beta chains from one sample in a study of T-cell memory formation after mild COVID-19. TCRdb recomputed calls from the 5' RACE reads with MiXCR, one row per CDR3 protein. The sample shows some 130,000 distinct CDR3 sequences, under 30% of them seen only once. The specimen was PBMCs or a T cell subset sorted from them (not recorded which). The source is an adult woman who had mild COVID-19 (a few samples of this study predate the infection). Cell type and time point are not known. Both conserved end residues are part of each CDR3. D genes are given only for firm matches. Not all rows give a size; the values are once, few, many and, for expanded clones, a class.

V,size,J,D,DNA,CDR3
TRBV6-5,-,TRBJ2-1,-,TGTGCCAGCAGCTTGACAGAGACTTCCTACAATGAGCAGTTCTTC,CASSLTETSYNEQFF
TRBV19,few,TRBJ2-7,-,TGTGCCAGTAGTATGAGCGACAGGAGCCGCTACGAGCAGTACTTC,CASSMSDRSRYEQYF
TRBV5-5,many,TRBJ2-3,TRBD2,TGTGCCAGCAGCTTCCTAGCGGGGGAGTGGGGTGGCACAGATACGCAGTATTTT,CASSFLAGEWGGTDTQYF
TRBV24-1,-,TRBJ2-1,-,TGTGCCACCAGTGATAACCCGGGGATACTTACGTTCTTC,CATSDNPGILTFF
TRBV5-5,few,TRBJ2-3,-,TGTGCCAGCAGCTTGGCCGGAGTGCCCCGCACAGATACGCAGTATTTT,CASSLAGVPRTDTQYF
TRBV12-3/TRBV12-4,-,TRBJ2-1,TRBD2,TGTGCCAGCAGTCTTCTAGCGGGAGTCTACAATGAGCAGTTCTTC,CASSLLAGVYNEQFF
TRBV29-1,-,TRBJ2-7,-,TGCAGCGTTGTTGACGGGAGCATAATGGAGCAGTACTTC,CSVVDGSIMEQYF
TRBV24-1,few,TRBJ2-2,TRBD1,TGTGCCACCAGTGATACGGGACAGGGCACCGGGGAGCTGTTTTTT,CATSDTGQGTGELFF
TRBV7-8,-,TRBJ1-3,TRBD1,TGTGCCAGCCAACGGACAGGACGCTATAGCTCTGGAAACACCATATATTTT,CASQRTGRYSSGNTIYF
TRBV9,-,TRBJ2-7,TRBD2,TGTGCCAGCAGCGCCTCTAGCGGGGGGATTTACGAGCAGTACTTC,CASSASSGGIYEQYF
TRBV5-6,-,TRBJ1-2,-,TGTGCCAGCAGCTTGGCAGGGGAACGCGATGGCTACACCTTC,CASSLAGERDGYTF
TRBV6-5,few,TRBJ1-6,-,TGTGCCAGCAACCTTGGGGGGGGATCACCCCTCCACTTT,CASNLGGGSPLHF
TRBV7-9,-,TRBJ1-1,-,TGTGCCAGCGGTGGCACTGAAGCTTTCTTT,CASGGTEAFF
TRBV4-2,-,TRBJ2-2,TRBD2,TGTGCCAGCAGCCTTGGACTAGCGGGAGTTGACGGGGAGCTGTTTTTT,CASSLGLAGVDGELFF
TRBV4-1,-,TRBJ1-1,TRBD1,TGCGCCAGCAGCCCCGACAGGGTGGGTCCGGTGAACACTGAAGCTTTCTTT,CASSPDRVGPVNTEAFF
TRBV10-3,-,TRBJ1-1,TRBD1,TGTGCCATCAGTGATCTCAGGGGGAAACCTGAAGCTTTCTTT,CAISDLRGKPEAFF
TRBV12-3/TRBV12-4,few,TRBJ2-7,TRBD2,TGTGCCAGCACCCCGTTCCGAGCGGGAAGCTCCTACGAGCAGTACTTC,CASTPFRAGSSYEQYF
TRBV19,-,TRBJ2-7,TRBD2,TGTGCCAGTAGTGCCGGGACTAGCGGACCCTACGAGCAGTACTTC,CASSAGTSGPYEQYF
TRBV20-1,few,TRBJ2-1,TRBD2,TGCAGTGCTAGCGGGAGGCCAAACAGCTCCTACAATGAGCAGTTCTTC,CSASGRPNSSYNEQFF
TRBV27,few,TRBJ1-5,-,TGTGCCAGCAGTTCCCTAGGGAGCAATCAGCCCCAGCATTTT,CASSSLGSNQPQHF
TRBV6-5,-,TRBJ1-2,-,TGTGCCAGCAGTTACGCGGGGAGCTATGGCTACACCTTC,CASSYAGSYGYTF
TRBV6-6,-,TRBJ1-2,-,TGTGCCAGCAGTCCCCCAGGGTATTATGGCTACACCTTC,CASSPPGYYGYTF
TRBV10-3,few,TRBJ1-3,-,TGTGCCATCAGTGACGGGTTCTCTGGAAACACCATATATTTT,CAISDGFSGNTIYF
TRBV13,-,TRBJ1-2,-,TGTGCCAGCAGCTTAGGGACAGAAGGTTACTATGGCTACACCTTC,CASSLGTEGYYGYTF
TRBV7-9,-,TRBJ1-1,-,TGTGCCAGCAGCTTACAGGACATCACTGAAGCTTTCTTT,CASSLQDITEAFF
TRBV20-1,few,TRBJ2-2,TRBD2,TGCAGTGCTAGCCCTCTTTGGAGGGAGGGCCTGAACACCGGGGAGCTGTTTTTT,CSASPLWREGLNTGELFF